Sequencing of this TCR beta chain was carried out in a study of regulatory T cells in long-lasting Graves disease. Points from the study as a whole: Public clonotype sharing was higher in persistent than newly diagnosed patients.

CDR3 regions were amplified by Arm-PCR using iRepertoire HTBI primers to build TCR beta libraries. One entry per CDR3 protein, called by TCRdb with MiXCR from the multiplex PCR reads. The sample holds 620,000 or so distinct CDR3 sequences, about 15% seen once. About this clonotype: No antigen is known for it.

Time point noted: newly diagnosed GD, antithyroid drugs for less than 3 months. Extracted PBMC RNA gave rise to the TCR library. An endocrinology department in Xi'an, China, recruited the patients. The germline CDR1 and CDR2 sequences are KGHSH and LQKENI. Unmatched junction bases numbered 4, after V lost 2 bases and J lost 8 bases. There are 13 residues in the CDR3. Separately, the same data were catalogued under a study of T cells in Graves' hyperthyroidism and ophthalmopathy.

This sequence was found in a woman aged 25 to 39 with Graves disease. The input for sequencing was peripheral blood mononuclear cells (PBMCs), taken at new diagnosis, from a patient treated with antithyroid drugs. The gene calls are TRBV18 and TRBJ1-2; TRBD1 matches 8 bases. The CDR3 sequence: CASSPDRGVGYTF. The CDR3 DNA follows: TGTGCCAGCTCACCAGACAGGGGAGTCGGCTACACCTTC.